This T cell receptor beta chain emerged from a study of T cell repertoires in cytomegalovirus infection (dated by TCRdb to between 2017 and 2020). A note on the overall study: Alongside well-studied HLA-B-restricted epitopes, the peptide stimulations were aimed at recently identified HLA-C-restricted CMV epitopes, whose presentation resists viral immunomodulation. Because public TCR beta signatures pointed to carriage of CMV infection together with the matching HLA type, the HLA type of each donor mattered for the analysis. The paper as a whole reports these results and caveats: In both this cohort and an independent roughly 350-donor cohort, the cumulative frequency of public TCR beta family members distinguished carriers of CMV infection plus the relevant HLA type. The ex vivo response was dominated by HLA-C-restricted CMV-specific TCR beta clonotypes, which also provided the single most frequent clonotype in two of eight donors.

Via the germline V gene (reference sequence), CDR1 is SEHNR and CDR2 FQNEAQ. The CDR3, cysteine through phenylalanine, is 14 amino acids long. The retained sequence is limited to the CDR3, 42 bases, with the frame set at the first base. V ends up 5 bases short and J 8 bases short, with an unmatched junction base count of 7. This clonotype was observed a handful of times. Which antigen it targets is not known. No much larger clonotype is one base removed from it; base qualities were not supplied. The sequencer listed for this sample is Illumina HiSeq 1500. TCRdb reprocessed the public reads (quality trimming at Q25 with fastp, clone calling with MiXCR) and kept in-frame beta chains. Every distinct CDR3 protein forms one entry, paired with its most common genes and DNA. Here the sample has about 27,000 distinct CDR3 sequences; around 20% occur a single time. About 82% of the sample is in the top ten clones.

The sample's treatment or condition label, decoded: in vitro stimulation with specific CMV peptide epitopes to enrich CMV-specific T cells. The rearranged segments are TRBV7-9 and TRBJ2-1, with 9 middle bases fitting TRBD1. The sample consisted of CD8+ T cells from cultured PBMCs, taken from culture after CMV antigen stimulation. This TCR was recovered from a human donor in good health (CMV status not recorded). Some clones in this sample may be carry-over from other donors' samples. The bases read TGTGCCAGCAGCGGAAAGACAGGGGGGTATGAGCAGTTCTTC. It translates as CASSGKTGGYEQFF. The CDR3 plus the reference TRBV7-9 and TRBJ2-1 genes for the other parts give the full variable domain: DTGVSQNPRHKITKRGQNVTFRCDPISEHNRLYWYRQTLGQGPEFLTYFQNEAQLEKSRLLSDRFSAERPKGSFSTLEIQRTEQGDSAMYLCASSGKTGGYEQFFGPGTRLTVL.